This TCR beta chain was recovered during a study of blood T cell repertoires in COVID-19. Study-wide background: Sources were T cells, B-cell-depleted T cells, or PBMCs; the material itself was cDNA or gDNA.

Germline V gene sequence: CDR1 SGHRS, CDR2 YFSETQ. This CDR3 region has 19 residues. The junction had 16 bases not matched to a gene; V was cut back by 0 bases and J by 10 bases. One Seattle source followed patients from active infection through their disease course. As handled by the study authors: Amplifying reference gene primers gave estimates of nucleated cell counts. TCRdb's copy holds only in-frame clones and misses some; the assay was immunoSEQ multiplex PCR. Clonal size and the V and J genes are those of that table, whereas D and trimming came from the DNA. This table holds about 210,000 clones, around 84% found once.

The gene calls are TRBV5-1 and TRBJ2-1, with 13 positions matching TRBD2. The TCR was taken from a woman older than 75 with COVID-19, enrolled during active disease. The sequenced material came from peripheral blood. This CDR3 is CASSLADQFTSGGAWEQFF. DNA for the CDR3: TGCGCCAGCAGCTTGGCCGACCAATTTACTAGCGGGGGGGCTTGGGAGCAGTTCTTC.